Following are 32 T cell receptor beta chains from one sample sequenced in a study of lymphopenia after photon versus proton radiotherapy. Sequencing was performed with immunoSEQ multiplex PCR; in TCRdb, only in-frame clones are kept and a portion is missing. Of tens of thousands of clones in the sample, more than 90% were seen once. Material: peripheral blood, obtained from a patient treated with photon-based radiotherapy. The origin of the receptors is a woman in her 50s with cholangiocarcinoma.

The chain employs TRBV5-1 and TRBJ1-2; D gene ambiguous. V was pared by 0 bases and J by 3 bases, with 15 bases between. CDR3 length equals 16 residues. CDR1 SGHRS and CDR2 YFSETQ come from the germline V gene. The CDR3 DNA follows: TGCGCCAGCAGCTTGGGAGGAAGGGAGAGGGACTATGGCTACACCTTC. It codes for CASSLGGRERDYGYTF.

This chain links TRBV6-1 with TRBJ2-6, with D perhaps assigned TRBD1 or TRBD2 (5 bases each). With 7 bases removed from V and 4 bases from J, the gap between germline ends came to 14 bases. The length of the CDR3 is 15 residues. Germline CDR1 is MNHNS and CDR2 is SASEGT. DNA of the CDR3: TGTGCCAGCAACTCTGGGGGATCCGGGGCCAACGTCCTGACTTTC. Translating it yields CASNSGGSGANVLTF.

The CDR3 DNA is TGCAGCGTCGTGGGGGCGAACGGCTACACCTTC. Translating gives CSVVGANGYTF. The chain couples TRBV29-1 to TRBJ1-2, with D perhaps TRBD1 (6 bases). The length of the CDR3 is 11 residues. In germline, CDR1 is SQVTM, CDR2 ANQGSEA. Trimming removed 6 bases at V and 8 bases at J, with 13 bases between. Looking up the rest from reference TRBV29-1 and TRBJ1-2 gives the full variable domain: SAVISQKPSRDICQRGTSLTIQCQVDSQVTMMFWYRQQPGQSLTLIATANQGSEATYESGFVIDKFPISRPNLTFSTLTVSNMSPEDSSIYLCSVVGANGYTFGSGTRLTVV.

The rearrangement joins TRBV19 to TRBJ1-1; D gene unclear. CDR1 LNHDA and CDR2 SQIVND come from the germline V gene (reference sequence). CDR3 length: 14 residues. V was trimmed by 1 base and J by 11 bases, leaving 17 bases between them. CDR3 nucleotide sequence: TGTGCCAGTAGTATAGGGGGAACGGCCCGGCAGGCTTTCTTT. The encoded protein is CASSIGGTARQAFF.

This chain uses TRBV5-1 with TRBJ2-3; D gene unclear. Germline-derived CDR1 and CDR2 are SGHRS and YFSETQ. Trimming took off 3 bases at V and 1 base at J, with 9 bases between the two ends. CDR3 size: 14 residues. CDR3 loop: CASSSARGTDTQYF. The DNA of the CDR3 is TGCGCCAGCAGCTCCGCCCGTGGCACAGATACGCAGTATTTT.

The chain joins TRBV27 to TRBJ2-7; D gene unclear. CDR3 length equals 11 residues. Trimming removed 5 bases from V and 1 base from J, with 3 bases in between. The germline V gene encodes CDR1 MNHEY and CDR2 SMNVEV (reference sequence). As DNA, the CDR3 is TGTGCCAGCAGTGGATCCTACGAGCAGTACTTC. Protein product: CASSGSYEQYF.

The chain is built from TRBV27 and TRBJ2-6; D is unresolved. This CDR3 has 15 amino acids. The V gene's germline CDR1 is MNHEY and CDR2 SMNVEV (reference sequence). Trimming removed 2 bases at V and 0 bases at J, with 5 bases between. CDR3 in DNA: TGTGCCAGCAGTTTAATCCGCTCTGGGGCCAACGTCCTGACTTTC. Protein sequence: CASSLIRSGANVLTF.

The CDR3 DNA is TGCGCCAGCAGCCTTGGACCGGGGGATCTTATGAACACTGAAGCTTTCTTT. Translation: CASSLGPGDLMNTEAFF. The chain couples TRBV4-3 to TRBJ1-1, with D perhaps matching TRBD1 (5 bases). The CDR3 spans 17 residues. Trimming took 4 bases from V and 0 from J, leaving 18 bases between them. In germline, CDR1 is LGHNA, CDR2 YSLEER.

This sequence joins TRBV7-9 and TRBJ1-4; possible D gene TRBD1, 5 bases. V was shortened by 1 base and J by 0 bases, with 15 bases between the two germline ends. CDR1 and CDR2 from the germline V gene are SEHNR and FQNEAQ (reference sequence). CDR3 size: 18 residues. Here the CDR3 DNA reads TGTGCCAGCAGCTTAGACCCCGTTAGGGGTCCAACTAATGAAAAACTGTTTTTT. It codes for CASSLDPVRGPTNEKLFF.

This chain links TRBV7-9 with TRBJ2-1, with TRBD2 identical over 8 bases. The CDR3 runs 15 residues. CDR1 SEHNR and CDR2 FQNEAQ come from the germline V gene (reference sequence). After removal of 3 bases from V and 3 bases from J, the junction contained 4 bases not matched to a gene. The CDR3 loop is CASSFPGTSYNEQFF. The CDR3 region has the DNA TGTGCCAGCAGCTTCCCCGGGACTAGCTACAATGAGCAGTTCTTC.

CDR3 coding DNA: TGTGCCTGGAATACCGGGACAGGGTACGAAAAACTGTTTTTT. Translation: CAWNTGTGYEKLFF. This chain joins TRBV30 and TRBJ1-4, with 9 bases identical to TRBD1. The germline V gene encodes CDR1 GTSNPN and CDR2 SVGIG (reference sequence). The CDR3 spans 14 residues. J was trimmed by 8 bases and V by 4 bases; bases with no gene match: 8.

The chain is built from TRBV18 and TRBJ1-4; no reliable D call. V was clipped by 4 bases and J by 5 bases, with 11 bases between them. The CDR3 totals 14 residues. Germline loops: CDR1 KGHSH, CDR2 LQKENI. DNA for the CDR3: TGTGCCAGCTCACTTACAGTGAAGAATGAAAAACTGTTTTTT. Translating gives CASSLTVKNEKLFF.

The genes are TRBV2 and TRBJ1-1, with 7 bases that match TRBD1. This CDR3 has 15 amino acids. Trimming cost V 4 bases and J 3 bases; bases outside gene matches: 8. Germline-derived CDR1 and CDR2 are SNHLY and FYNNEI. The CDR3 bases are TGTGCCAGCAGTGGCCTACTAACAGGGGACACTGAAGCTTTCTTT. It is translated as CASSGLLTGDTEAFF.

Here the CDR3 reads CASSLSERHGYTF. The CDR3 DNA is TGTGCCAGCAGTTTATCCGAAAGGCATGGCTACACCTTC. The chain carries TRBV28 and TRBJ1-2; D gene unclear. The V gene lost 1 base and the J gene lost 6 bases, with 9 bases spanning the gap. CDR1 is MDHEN and CDR2 is SYDVKM in the germline V gene. The CDR3 is made up of 13 amino acids.

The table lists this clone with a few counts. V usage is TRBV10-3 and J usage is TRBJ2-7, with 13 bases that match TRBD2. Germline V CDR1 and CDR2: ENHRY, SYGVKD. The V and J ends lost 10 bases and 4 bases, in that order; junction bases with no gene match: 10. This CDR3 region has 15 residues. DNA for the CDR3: TGTGCCACCAGGGGACAGGGACTAGCGGGATACGAGCAGTACTTC. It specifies CATRGQGLAGYEQYF.

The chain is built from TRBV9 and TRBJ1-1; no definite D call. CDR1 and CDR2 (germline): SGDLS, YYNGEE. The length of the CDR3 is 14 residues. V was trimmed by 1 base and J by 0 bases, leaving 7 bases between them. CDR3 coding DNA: TGTGCCAGCAGCGTAAGTGGGATGAACACTGAAGCTTTCTTT. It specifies CASSVSGMNTEAFF.

CDR3 protein: CASRRDRGLDTEAFF. In DNA, the CDR3 is TGTGCCAGCAGAAGGGACAGGGGGCTAGACACTGAAGCTTTCTTT. The gene calls are TRBV2 and TRBJ1-1; 12 nucleotides line up with TRBD1. The J segment lost 3 bases and the V segment lost 6 bases, leaving 5 bases of the junction unmatched. Germline lookup yields CDR1 SNHLY and CDR2 FYNNEI. This CDR3 has 15 amino acids.

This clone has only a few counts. The CDR3 DNA is TGCAGCGTTGAAGATCCACTTAGGGGATCGGCCGGGGAGCTGTTTTTT. It is translated as CSVEDPLRGSAGELFF. The genes are TRBV29-1 and TRBJ2-2; possible D gene TRBD1, 5 bases. V was clipped by 0 bases and J by 6 bases, with 17 bases between them. This CDR3 comprises 16 residues. Germline CDR1 is SQVTM and CDR2 is ANQGSEA.

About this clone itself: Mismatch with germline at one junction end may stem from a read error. As DNA, the CDR3 is TGCGCCAGCAGCCAAGATAAAACTAGCGGGGGGTCTCTCCAAGGGACCCAGTACTTC. Amino acid sequence: CASSQDKTSGGSLQGTQYF. The rearrangement joins TRBV4-3 to TRBJ2-5, with 12 bases fitting TRBD2. This CDR3 has 19 amino acids. The germline gives CDR1 LGHNA, CDR2 YSLEER.

The CDR3 region has the DNA TGTGCCTGGAATAGCGGGGGGGCCCATGAGCAGTTCTTC. Protein product: CAWNSGGAHEQFF. The chain couples TRBV30 to TRBJ2-1, with 11 bases fitting TRBD2. Germline CDR1 is GTSNPN and CDR2 is SVGIG (reference sequence). The CDR3 runs 13 residues. The trim removed 4 bases at V and 8 bases at J, leaving 4 bases unmatched.

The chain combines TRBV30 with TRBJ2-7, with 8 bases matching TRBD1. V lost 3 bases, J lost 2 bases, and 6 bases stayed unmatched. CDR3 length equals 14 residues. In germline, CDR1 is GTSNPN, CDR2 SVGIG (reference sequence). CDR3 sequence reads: CAWSSWDRPYEQYF. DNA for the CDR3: TGTGCCTGGAGCTCTTGGGACAGGCCCTACGAGCAGTACTTC.

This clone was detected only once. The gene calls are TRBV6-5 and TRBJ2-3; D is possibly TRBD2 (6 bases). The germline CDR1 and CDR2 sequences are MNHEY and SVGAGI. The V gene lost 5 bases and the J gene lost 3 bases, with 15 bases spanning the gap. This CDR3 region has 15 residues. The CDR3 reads CASSPLRDFTDTQYF. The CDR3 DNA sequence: TGTGCCAGCAGTCCCCTCCGGGACTTTACAGATACGCAGTATTTT.

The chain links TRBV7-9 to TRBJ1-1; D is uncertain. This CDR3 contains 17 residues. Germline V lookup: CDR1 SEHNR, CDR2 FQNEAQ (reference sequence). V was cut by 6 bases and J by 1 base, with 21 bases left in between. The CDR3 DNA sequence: TGTGCCAGCAGTCCCCCCCGAGTCGGTCGCGGGAACACTGAAGCTTTCTTT. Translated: CASSPPRVGRGNTEAFF. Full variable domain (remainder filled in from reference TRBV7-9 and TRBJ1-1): DTGVSQNPRHKITKRGQNVTFRCDPISEHNRLYWYRQTLGQGPEFLTYFQNEAQLEKSRLLSDRFSAERPKGSFSTLEIQRTEQGDSAMYLCASSPPRVGRGNTEAFFGQGTRLTVV.

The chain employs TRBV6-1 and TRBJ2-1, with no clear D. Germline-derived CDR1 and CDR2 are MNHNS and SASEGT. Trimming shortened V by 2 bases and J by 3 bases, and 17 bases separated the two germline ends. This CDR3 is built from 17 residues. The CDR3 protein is CASSEMAGVLFYNEQFF. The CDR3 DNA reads TGTGCCAGCAGTGAAATGGCAGGCGTCCTTTTCTACAATGAGCAGTTCTTC.

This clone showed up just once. CDR3 sequence reads: CASSLAEGTEAFF. The CDR3 DNA reads as TGTGCCAGCAGCTTAGCGGAGGGCACTGAAGCTTTCTTT. J is TRBJ1-1 and V is TRBV7-2; D is unclear. The CDR3 loop spans 13 amino acids. Trimming left V 0 bases short and J 4 bases short, with 6 bases between. The germline CDR1 and CDR2 sequences are SGHTA and FQGNSA.

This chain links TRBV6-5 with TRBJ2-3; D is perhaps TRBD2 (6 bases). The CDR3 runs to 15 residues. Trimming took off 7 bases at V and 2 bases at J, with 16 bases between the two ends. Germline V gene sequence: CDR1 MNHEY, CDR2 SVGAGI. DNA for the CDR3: TGTGCCAGCAACGAGGGTAGCGGTTTCACAGATACGCAGTATTTT. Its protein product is CASNEGSGFTDTQYF.

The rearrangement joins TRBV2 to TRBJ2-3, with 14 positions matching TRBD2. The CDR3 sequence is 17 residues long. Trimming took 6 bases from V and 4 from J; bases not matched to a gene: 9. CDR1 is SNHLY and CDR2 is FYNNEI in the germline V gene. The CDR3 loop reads CASSGTSGGPVPDTQYF. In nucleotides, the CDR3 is TGTGCCAGCAGCGGGACTAGCGGGGGCCCCGTCCCAGATACGCAGTATTTT.

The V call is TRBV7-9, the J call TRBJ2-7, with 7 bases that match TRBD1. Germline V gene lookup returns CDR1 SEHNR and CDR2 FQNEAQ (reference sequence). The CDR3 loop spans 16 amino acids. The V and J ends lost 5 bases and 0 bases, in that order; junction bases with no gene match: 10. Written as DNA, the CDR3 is TGTGCCAGCAGCACGCCACAGGGGTTGAGCTCCTACGAGCAGTACTTC. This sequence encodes CASSTPQGLSSYEQYF.

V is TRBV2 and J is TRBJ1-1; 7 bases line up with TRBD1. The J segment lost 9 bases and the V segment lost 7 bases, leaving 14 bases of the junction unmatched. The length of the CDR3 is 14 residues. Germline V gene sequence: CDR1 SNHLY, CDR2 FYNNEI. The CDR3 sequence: CASIPTTGNMKAFF. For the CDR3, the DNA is TGTGCCAGCATTCCAACGACAGGGAATATGAAAGCTTTCTTT.

The CDR3 is CASSPRPLMNTEAFF. The CDR3 nucleotides read TGCGCCAGCAGCCCCCGCCCCCTTATGAACACTGAAGCTTTCTTT. The chain recombines TRBV5-1 with TRBJ1-1, with no clear D. This CDR3 contains 15 residues. Germline CDR1 reads SGHRS; CDR2 reads YFSETQ. V lost 4 bases and J 0 bases, leaving 13 bases between the germline ends.

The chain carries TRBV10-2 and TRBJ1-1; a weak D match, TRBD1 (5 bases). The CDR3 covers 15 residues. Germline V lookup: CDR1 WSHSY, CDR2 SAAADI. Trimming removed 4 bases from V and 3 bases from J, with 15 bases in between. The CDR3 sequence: CASSVPGVGDTEAFF. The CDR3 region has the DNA TGCGCCAGCAGTGTCCCGGGGGTTGGGGACACTGAAGCTTTCTTT.

CDR3 sequence (DNA): TGTGCCAGCCGGGGGGCTGCAGATACGCAGTATTTT. The encoded protein is CASRGAADTQYF. The chain uses TRBV5-6 and TRBJ2-3, with D perhaps TRBD2 (7 bases). CDR3 length: 12 amino acids. With 7 bases removed from V and 4 bases from J, the gap between germline ends came to 10 bases. Looked up from germline, CDR1 is SGHDT and CDR2 is YYEEEE.